The TCR beta chain described here comes from a study of PD-1 blockade in classical Hodgkin lymphoma. Time point: cycle 4 day 1 (C4D1), after five to seven weeks of nivolumab. Brentuximab vedotin exposure varied among the patients, all of whom had relapsed after autologous stem cell transplantation. Losses at the gene ends were 5 bases for V and 8 bases for J; bases not matched to a gene: 9. Germline V lookup: CDR1 SGHVS, CDR2 FQNEAQ. This CDR3 region has 16 residues. Data came from immunoSEQ multiplex PCR; TCRdb stores just in-frame clones and leaves some out. The data hold roughly 100,000 clones, with roughly nine tenths observed a single time.

The chain employs TRBV7-8 and TRBJ2-2; TRBD2 matches 12 bases. This clonotype was sampled from a human donor with classical Hodgkin lymphoma. This specimen was peripheral blood mononuclear cells (PBMCs), taken before the fourth cycle of nivolumab. CDR3 DNA sequence: TGTGCCAGCAGCCTCTTTGGACTAGCGGGAATGGGGGAGCTGTTTTTT. Protein sequence: CASSLFGLAGMGELFF.